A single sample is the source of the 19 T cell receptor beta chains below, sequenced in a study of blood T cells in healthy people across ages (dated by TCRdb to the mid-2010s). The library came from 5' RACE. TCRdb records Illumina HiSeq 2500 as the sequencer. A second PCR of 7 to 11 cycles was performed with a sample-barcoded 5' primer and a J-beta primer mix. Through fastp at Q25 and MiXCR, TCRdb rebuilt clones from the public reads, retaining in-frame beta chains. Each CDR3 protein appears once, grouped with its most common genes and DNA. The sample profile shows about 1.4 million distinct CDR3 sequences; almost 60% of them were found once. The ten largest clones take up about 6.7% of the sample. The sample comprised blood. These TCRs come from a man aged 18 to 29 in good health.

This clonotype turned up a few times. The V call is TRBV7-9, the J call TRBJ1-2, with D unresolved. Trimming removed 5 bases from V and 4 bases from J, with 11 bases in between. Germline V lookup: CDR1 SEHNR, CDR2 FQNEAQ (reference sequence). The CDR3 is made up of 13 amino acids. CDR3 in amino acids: CASSPGRTYGYTF. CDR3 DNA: TGTGCCAGCAGCCCCGGACGGACCTATGGCTACACCTTC.

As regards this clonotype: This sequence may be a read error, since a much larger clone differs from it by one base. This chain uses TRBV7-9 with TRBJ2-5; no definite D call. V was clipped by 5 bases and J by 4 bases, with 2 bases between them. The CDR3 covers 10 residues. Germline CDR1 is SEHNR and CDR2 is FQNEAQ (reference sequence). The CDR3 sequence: CASSPETQYF. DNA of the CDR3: TGTGCCAGCAGCCCAGAGACCCAGTACTTC.

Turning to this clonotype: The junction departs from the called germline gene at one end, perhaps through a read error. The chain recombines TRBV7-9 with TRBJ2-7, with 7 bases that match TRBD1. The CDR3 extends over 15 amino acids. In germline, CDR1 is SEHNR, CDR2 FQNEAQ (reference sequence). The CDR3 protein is CATSLIQGSTYEQYF. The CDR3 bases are TGTGCCACCAGCTTAATACAGGGGTCCACCTACGAGCAGTACTTC.

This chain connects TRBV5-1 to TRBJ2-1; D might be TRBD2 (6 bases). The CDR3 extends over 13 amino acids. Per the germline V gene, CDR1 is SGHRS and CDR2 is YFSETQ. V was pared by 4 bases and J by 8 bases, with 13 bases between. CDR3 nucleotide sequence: TGCGCCAGCAGCACCGGGACTCCGGATGAGCAGTTCTTC. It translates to CASSTGTPDEQFF. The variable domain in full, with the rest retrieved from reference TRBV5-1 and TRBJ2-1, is KAGVTQTPRYLIKTRGQQVTLSCSPISGHRSVSWYQQTPGQGLQFLFEYFSETQRNKGNFPGRFSGRQFSNSRSEMNVSTLELGDSALYLCASSTGTPDEQFFGPGTRLTVL.

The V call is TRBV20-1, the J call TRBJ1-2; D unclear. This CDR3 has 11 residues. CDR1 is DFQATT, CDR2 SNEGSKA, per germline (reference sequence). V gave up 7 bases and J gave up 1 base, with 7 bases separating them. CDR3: CSVRSNYGYTF. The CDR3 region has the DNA TGCAGTGTTCGGAGTAACTATGGCTACACCTTC.

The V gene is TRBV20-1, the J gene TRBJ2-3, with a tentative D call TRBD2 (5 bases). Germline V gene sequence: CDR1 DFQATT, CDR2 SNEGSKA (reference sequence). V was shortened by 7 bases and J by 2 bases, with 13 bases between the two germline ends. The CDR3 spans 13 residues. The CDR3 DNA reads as TGCAGTGACCAGGAGACTAACACAGATACGCAGTATTTT. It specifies CSDQETNTDTQYF.

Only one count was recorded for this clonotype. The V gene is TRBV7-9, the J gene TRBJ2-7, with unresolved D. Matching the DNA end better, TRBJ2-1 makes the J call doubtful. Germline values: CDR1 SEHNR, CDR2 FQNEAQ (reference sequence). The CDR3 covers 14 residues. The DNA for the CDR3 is TGTGCCAGCAGCCTGATGGCGAGCTCCTACGAGCAGTTCTTC. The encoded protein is CASSLMASSYEQFF.

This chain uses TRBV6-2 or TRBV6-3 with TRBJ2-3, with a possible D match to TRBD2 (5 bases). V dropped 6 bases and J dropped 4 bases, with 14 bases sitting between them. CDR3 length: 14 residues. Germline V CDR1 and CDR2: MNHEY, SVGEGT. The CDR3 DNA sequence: TGTGCCAGCAGACCACTAGGCCGGGCAGATACGCAGTATTTT. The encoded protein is CASRPLGRADTQYF.

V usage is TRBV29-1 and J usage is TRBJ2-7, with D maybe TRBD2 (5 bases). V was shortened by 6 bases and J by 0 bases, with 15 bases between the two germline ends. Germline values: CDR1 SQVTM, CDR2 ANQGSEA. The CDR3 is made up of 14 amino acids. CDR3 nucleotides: TGCAGCGTCCTCGGGATGGGGAGCTCCTACGAGCAGTACTTC. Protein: CSVLGMGSSYEQYF.

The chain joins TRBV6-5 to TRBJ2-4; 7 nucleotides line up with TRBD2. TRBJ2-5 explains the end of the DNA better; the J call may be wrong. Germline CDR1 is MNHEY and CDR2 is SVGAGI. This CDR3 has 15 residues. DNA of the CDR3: TGTGCCAGCAGTTACTCCAGCGGCGGGGGAGAGACCCAGTACTTC. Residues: CASSYSSGGGETQYF.

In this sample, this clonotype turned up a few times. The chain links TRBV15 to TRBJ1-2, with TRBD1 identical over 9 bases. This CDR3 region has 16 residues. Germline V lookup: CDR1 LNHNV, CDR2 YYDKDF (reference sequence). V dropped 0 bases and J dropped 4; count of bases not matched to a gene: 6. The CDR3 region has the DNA TGTGCCACCAGCAGAGATGGACAGGGGCGATTCTATGGCTACACCTTC. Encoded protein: CATSRDGQGRFYGYTF.

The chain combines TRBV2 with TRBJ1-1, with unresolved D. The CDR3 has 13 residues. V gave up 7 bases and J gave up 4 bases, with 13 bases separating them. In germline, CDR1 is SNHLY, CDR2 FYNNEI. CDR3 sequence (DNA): TGTGCCAGCACGGGCCTTGGGAGCACTGAAGCTTTCTTT. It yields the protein CASTGLGSTEAFF. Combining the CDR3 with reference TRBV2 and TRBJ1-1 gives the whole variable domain EPEVTQTPSHQVTQMGQEVILRCVPISNHLYFYWYRQILGQKVEFLVSFYNNEISEKSEIFDDQFSVERPDGSNFTLKIRSTKLEDSAMYFCASTGLGSTEAFFGQGTRLTVV.

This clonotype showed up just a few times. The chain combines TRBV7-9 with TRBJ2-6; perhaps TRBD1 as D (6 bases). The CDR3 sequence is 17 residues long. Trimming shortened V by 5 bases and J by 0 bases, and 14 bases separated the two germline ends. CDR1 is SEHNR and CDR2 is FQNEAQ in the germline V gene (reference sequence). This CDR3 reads CASSTTGFPSGANVLTF. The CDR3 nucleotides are TGTGCCAGCAGCACCACAGGGTTCCCCTCTGGGGCCAACGTCCTGACTTTC.

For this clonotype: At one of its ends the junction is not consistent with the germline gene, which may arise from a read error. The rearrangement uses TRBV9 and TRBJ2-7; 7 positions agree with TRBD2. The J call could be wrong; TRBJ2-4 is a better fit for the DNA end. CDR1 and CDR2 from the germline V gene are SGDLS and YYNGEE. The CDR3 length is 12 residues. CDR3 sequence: CAGSVAGDIQYF. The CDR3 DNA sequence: TGTGCCGGCAGCGTCGCGGGGGACATTCAGTACTTC.

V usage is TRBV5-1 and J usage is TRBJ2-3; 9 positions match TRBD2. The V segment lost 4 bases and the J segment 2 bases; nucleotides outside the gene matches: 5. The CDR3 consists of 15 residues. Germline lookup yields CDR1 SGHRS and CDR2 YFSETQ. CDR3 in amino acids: CASSIAGENTDTQYF. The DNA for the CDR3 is TGCGCCAGCAGCATAGCGGGAGAGAACACAGATACGCAGTATTTT.

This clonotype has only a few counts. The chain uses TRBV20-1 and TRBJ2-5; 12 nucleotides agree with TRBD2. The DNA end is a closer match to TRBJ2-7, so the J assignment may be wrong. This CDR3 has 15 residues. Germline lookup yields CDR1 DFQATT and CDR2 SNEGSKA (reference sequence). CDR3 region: CSARGSSGGVYEQYF. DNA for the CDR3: TGCAGTGCTAGAGGATCTAGCGGGGGGGTGTACGAGCAGTACTTC.

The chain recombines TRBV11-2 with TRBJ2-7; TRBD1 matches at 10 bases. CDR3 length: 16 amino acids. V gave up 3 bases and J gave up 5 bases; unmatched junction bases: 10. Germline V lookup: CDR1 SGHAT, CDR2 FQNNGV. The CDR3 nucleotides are TGTGCCAGCAGCTTCTACGCCGGGACAGGGGAGGACGAGCAGTACTTC. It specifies CASSFYAGTGEDEQYF.

DNA of the CDR3: TGTGCCAGCACTAGCGGGAGGGGCTCCTACAATGAGCAGTTCTTC. Its protein product is CASTSGRGSYNEQFF. The J gene is TRBJ2-1, the V gene TRBV6-5; 12 nucleotides agree with TRBD2. CDR1 is MNHEY and CDR2 is SVGAGI in the germline V gene. V was clipped by 7 bases and J by 0 bases; unmatched bases: 1. This CDR3 spans 15 amino acids.

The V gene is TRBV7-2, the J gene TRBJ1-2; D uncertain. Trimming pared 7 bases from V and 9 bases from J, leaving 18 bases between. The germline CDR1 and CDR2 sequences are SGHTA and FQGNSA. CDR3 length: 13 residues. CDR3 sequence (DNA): TGTGCCAGCACCAGAGGGCTTCGGGAGAGCTACACCTTC. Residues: CASTRGLRESYTF.